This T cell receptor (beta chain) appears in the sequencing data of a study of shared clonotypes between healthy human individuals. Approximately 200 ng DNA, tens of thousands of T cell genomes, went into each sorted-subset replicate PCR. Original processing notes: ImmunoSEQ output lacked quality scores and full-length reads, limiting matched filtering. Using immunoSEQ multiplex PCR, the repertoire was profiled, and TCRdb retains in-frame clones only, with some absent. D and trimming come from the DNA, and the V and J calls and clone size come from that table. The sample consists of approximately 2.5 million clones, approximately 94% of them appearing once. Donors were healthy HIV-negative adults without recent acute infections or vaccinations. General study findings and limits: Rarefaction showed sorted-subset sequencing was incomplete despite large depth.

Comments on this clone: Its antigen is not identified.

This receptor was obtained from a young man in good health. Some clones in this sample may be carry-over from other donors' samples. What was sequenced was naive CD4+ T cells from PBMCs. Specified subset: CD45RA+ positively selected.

CDR3 sequence (DNA): TGTGCCAGTAGTATCCCCGGGGGGGCGTCAACTGAAGCTTTCTTT. This encodes CASSIPGGASTEAFF. The chain joins TRBV19 to TRBJ1-1; TRBD1 might be the D (6 bases). The CDR3 runs 15 residues. Trimming removed 3 bases from V and 5 bases from J, with 16 bases in between. In germline, CDR1 is LNHDA, CDR2 SQIVND (reference sequence).